This T cell receptor (beta chain) emerged from a study of cytomegalovirus exposure and HLA in healthy donors. At the level of the study: A subsequent analysis stated that the 120 or so validation repertoires were run on the same platform as the roughly 670 first-cohort repertoires.

As for this clone: The antigen is unknown.

Clones were sequenced by immunoSEQ multiplex PCR, and TCRdb holds only the in-frame ones, with some missing. The sample carries 200,000 to 250,000 clones, roughly 83% recorded once. Trimming cost V 2 bases and J 7 bases, with 5 bases left between them. Germline values: CDR1 SGHTA, CDR2 FQGNSA. The CDR3 has 12 amino acids. Notes on the study in general: According to the study, around 150 TCR beta chains were cytomegalovirus-associated. A few CMV-associated chains proved CMV antigen-specific in vitro. The classifier was said to identify cytomegalovirus status with high specificity and sensitivity.

What was sequenced was PBMCs. The sequence came from a woman younger than 45 in good health and CMV-seropositive. The chain links TRBV7-2 to TRBJ1-4; D gene uncertain. The CDR3 nucleotides are TGTGCCAGCAGCTTATCTGGTGAAAAACTGTTTTTT. This codes for CASSLSGEKLFF.